This T cell receptor (beta chain) was sequenced in a study of T cells after yellow fever vaccination. Whole-study context: It was SMART-Seq v4 Ultra Low Input that prepared the fractions with low cell numbers.

The CDR3 spans 15 residues. Germline V gene data show CDR1 as MNHEY and CDR2 as SVGAGI. Trimming took 6 bases from V and 2 from J; bases not matched to a gene: 7. TCRdb re-derived calls from the 5' RACE reads in MiXCR, one entry per CDR3 protein. Found here are a few hundred thousand distinct CDR3 sequences, around 20% of them singletons; the top ten hold roughly a sixth. Findings and caveats of the study: Reappearing after the booster were most of the clones from primary vaccination (less than 98% CD4, about 87% CD8).

This clonotype was seen a handful of times. Its antigen is undetermined. The receptor comes from a man aged 18 to 30 who received the YFV17D yellow fever vaccine. The V and J genes are TRBV6-5 and TRBJ2-3; 8 positions agree with TRBD2. The specimen comprised PBMCs, sampled before the yellow fever booster vaccination. The CDR3 here is CASSRLAGLTDTQYF. CDR3 sequence (DNA): TGTGCCAGCAGCCGCCTAGCGGGTCTCACAGATACGCAGTATTTT.